The present entry profiles one T cell receptor (beta chain) with its context. With 4 bases clipped from V and 4 bases from J, the junction kept 11 bases outside the gene matches. CDR3 length equals 16 residues. Germline CDR1 and CDR2: MGHRA and YSYEKL. TCRdb's copy holds only in-frame clones and misses some; the assay was immunoSEQ multiplex PCR. The sample consists of about 980,000 clones, less than 85% of them appearing once. This sample stems from a study of shared clonotypes between healthy human individuals. This chain joins TRBV4-1 and TRBJ1-2; 8 bases fit TRBD1. The sequence came from a man younger than 30 in good health. What was sequenced was memory CD4+ T cells sorted from blood. Sample subset: CD45RA-negative fraction. The CDR3 here is CASSPTLTGASYGYTF. The CDR3 coding sequence is TGCGCCAGCAGCCCAACCCTGACAGGGGCTAGCTATGGCTACACCTTC.